These 3 T cell receptor beta chains came from one sample sequenced in a study of post-analysis software for immune sequencing data. Study-wide findings and caveats: Roughly five TRBV segments appeared more often in patients than in controls, and TRBV5-6, TRBV5-1 and TRBV20-1 were among these.

Their specific antigens are unknown. Presence of unique molecular identifiers characterized the TCR beta cDNA libraries. TCRdb ran MiXCR on the PCR reads and lists one entry per CDR3 protein. The repertoire holds 650,000 to 850,000 distinct CDR3 sequences, with roughly 50% as singletons. Sequenced material: blood. These receptors were collected from a girl aged 10-17 years with multiple sclerosis.

This chain links TRBV20-1 with TRBJ2-7; D gene unclear. Trimming stripped 0 bases from V and 7 bases from J, with 13 bases between. Germline loops: CDR1 DFQATT, CDR2 SNEGSKA (reference sequence). The CDR3 extends over 13 amino acids. The CDR3 bases are TGCAGTGCTAGAGATTTGGTTCGATTTGAGCAGTACTTC. It yields the protein CSARDLVRFEQYF.

This clonotype showed up just a few times. This rearrangement joins TRBV3-1 to TRBJ2-4; D remains ambiguous. The end of the DNA is better explained by TRBJ2-7, so the J call may be wrong. The CDR3 is made up of 15 amino acids. In germline, CDR1 is LGHDT, CDR2 YNNKEL (reference sequence). As DNA, the CDR3 is TGTGCCAGCAGCCAAGGAATTAGCTCCAGCTACGAGCAGTACTTC. This gives the protein CASSQGISSSYEQYF.

There are a few counts of this clonotype. V usage is TRBV6-5 and J usage is TRBJ1-5; a possible D gene is TRBD1 (6 bases). Germline V gene data show CDR1 as MNHEY and CDR2 as SVGAGI. The CDR3 covers 13 residues. The germline V and J ends were trimmed by 8 bases and 9 bases, with 17 bases remaining between them. The CDR3 DNA follows: TGTGCCAGCGCCCCCAGGGGAGATCGGCCCCAGCATTTT. Translation gives CASAPRGDRPQHF.